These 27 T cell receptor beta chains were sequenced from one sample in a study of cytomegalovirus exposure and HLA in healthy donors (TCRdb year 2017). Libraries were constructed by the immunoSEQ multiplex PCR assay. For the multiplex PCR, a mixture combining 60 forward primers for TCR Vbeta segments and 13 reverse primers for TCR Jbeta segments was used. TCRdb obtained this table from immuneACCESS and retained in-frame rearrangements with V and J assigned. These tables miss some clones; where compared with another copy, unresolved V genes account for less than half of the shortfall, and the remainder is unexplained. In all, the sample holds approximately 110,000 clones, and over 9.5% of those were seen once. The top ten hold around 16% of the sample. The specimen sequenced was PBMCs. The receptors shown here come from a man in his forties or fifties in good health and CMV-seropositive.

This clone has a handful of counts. CDR3 sequence reads: CASSLAPQGDTQYF. The CDR3 DNA reads as TGTGCCAGCAGCTTAGCTCCACAGGGCGATACGCAGTATTTT. The J gene is TRBJ2-3, the V gene TRBV11-2, with D perhaps TRBD1 (6 bases). V dropped 1 base and J dropped 6 bases, with 11 bases sitting between them. CDR3 length: 14 residues. The germline V gene encodes CDR1 SGHAT and CDR2 FQNNGV.

CDR3 protein: CASSDPRFFYEQYF. CDR3 nucleotides: TGTGCCAGCAGCGACCCTCGGTTTTTCTACGAGCAGTACTTC. The gene calls are TRBV9 and TRBJ2-7; D call uncertain. CDR1 is SGDLS and CDR2 is YYNGEE in the germline V gene. V was pared by 3 bases and J by 3 bases, with 13 bases between. The CDR3 spans 14 residues.

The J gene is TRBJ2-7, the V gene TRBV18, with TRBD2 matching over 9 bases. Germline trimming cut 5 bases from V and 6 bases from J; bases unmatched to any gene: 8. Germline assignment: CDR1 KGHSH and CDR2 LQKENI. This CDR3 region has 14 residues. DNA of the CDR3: TGTGCCAGCTCAGCTCCGGGACTAGCAGGCGAGCAGTACTTC. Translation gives CASSAPGLAGEQYF. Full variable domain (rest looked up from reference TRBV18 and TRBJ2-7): NAGVMQNPRHLVRRRGQEARLRCSPMKGHSHVYWYRQLPEEGLKFMVYLQKENIIDESGMPKERFSAEFPKEGPSILRIQQVVRGDSAAYFCASSAPGLAGEQYFGPGTRLTVT.

The DNA for the CDR3 is TGTGCCAGCAGCCGGGACTATCGACGAAGCACAGATACGCAGTATTTT. This gives the protein CASSRDYRRSTDTQYF. This chain uses TRBV11-2 with TRBJ2-3, with 7 bases aligning to TRBD2. CDR3 length: 16 amino acids. The V gene end was trimmed by 5 bases and the J gene end by 0 bases; junction bases not matched to a gene: 8. Germline V gene lookup returns CDR1 SGHAT and CDR2 FQNNGV.

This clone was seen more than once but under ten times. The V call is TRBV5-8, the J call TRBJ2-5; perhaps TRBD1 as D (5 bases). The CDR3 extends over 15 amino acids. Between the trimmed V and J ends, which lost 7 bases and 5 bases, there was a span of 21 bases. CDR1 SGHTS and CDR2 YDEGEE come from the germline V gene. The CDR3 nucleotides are TGTGCCAGCGCCCTTCTCGGGCCCCAGGGTGAGACCCAGTACTTC. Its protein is CASALLGPQGETQYF.

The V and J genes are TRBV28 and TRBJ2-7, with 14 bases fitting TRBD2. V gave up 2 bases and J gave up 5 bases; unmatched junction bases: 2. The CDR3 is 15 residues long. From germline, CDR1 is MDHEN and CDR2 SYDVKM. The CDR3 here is CASSLPGLAGDEQYF. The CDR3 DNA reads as TGTGCCAGCAGTTTACCGGGACTAGCGGGAGACGAGCAGTACTTC.

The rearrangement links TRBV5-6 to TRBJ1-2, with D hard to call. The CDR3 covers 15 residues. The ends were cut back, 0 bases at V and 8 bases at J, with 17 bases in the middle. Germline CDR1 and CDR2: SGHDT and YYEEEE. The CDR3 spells CASSLVAGRPLGYTF. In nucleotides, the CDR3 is TGTGCCAGCAGCTTGGTGGCGGGGAGACCCCTAGGCTACACCTTC.

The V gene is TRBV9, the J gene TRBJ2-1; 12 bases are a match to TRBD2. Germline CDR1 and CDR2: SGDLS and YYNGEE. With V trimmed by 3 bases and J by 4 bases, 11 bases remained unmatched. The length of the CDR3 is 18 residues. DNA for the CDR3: TGTGCCAGCAGCGGAGGGGGGGCTAGCGGGAGGGTTTACAATGAGCAGTTCTTC. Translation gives CASSGGGASGRVYNEQFF.

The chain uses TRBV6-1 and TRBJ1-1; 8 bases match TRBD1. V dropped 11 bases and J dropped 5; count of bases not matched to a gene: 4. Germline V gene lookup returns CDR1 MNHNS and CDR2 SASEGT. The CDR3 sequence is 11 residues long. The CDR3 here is CAGQGKTEAFF. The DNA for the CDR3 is TGTGCCGGACAGGGCAAGACTGAAGCTTTCTTT.

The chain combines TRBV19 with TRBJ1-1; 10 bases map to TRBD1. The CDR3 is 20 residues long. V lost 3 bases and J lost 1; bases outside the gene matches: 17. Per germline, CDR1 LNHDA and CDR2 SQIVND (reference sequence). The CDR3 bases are TGTGCCAGTAGTATGAGGGGCATTAGAGGGGGACAGGGGCCGAACACTGAAGCTTTCTTT. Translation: CASSMRGIRGGQGPNTEAFF.

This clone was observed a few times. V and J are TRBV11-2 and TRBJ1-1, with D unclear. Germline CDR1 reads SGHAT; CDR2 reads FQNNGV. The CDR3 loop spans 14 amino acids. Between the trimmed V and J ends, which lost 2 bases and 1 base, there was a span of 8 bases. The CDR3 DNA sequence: TGTGCCAGCAGCTTACAGTTCTCGAACACTGAAGCTTTCTTT. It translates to CASSLQFSNTEAFF.

The CDR3 bases are TGTGCCAGCAGCCGCTACGGCGGTTACGAGCAGTACTTC. Its protein is CASSRYGGYEQYF. This rearrangement joins TRBV6-5 to TRBJ2-7, with D unresolved. The CDR3 runs to 13 residues. The V end lost 6 bases, the J end lost 4 bases, and 13 bases lay between the germline ends. CDR1 and CDR2 from the germline V gene are MNHEY and SVGAGI.

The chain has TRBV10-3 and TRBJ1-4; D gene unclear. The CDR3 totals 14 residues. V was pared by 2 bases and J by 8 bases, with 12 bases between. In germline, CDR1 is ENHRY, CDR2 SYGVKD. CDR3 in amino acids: CAISEGEGREKLFF. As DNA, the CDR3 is TGTGCCATCAGTGAGGGGGAGGGTAGAGAAAAACTGTTTTTT.

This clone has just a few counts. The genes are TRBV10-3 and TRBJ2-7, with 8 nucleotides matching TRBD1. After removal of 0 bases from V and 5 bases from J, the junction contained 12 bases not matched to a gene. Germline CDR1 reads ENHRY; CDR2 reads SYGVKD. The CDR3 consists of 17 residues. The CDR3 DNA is TGTGCCATCAGTGAGTCGAAAACCGGGACAGGCCGTAACGAGCAGTACTTC. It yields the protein CAISESKTGTGRNEQYF.

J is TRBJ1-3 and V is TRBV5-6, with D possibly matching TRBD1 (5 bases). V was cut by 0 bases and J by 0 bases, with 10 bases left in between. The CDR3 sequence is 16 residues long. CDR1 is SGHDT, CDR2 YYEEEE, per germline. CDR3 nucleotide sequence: TGTGCCAGCAGCTTGGGGACACCGAGCTCTGGAAACACCATATATTTT. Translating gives CASSLGTPSSGNTIYF.

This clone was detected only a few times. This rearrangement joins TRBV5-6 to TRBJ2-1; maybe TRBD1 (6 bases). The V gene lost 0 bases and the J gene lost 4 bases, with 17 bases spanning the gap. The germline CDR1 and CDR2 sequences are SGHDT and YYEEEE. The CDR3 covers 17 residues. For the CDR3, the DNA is TGTGCCAGCAGCTTGGATACTACAGGGATTGGTTACAATGAGCAGTTCTTC. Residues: CASSLDTTGIGYNEQFF.

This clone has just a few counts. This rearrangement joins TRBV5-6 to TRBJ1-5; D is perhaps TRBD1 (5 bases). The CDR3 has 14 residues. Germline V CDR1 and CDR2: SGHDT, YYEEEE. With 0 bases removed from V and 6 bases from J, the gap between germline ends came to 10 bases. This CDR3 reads CASSLGYGGQPQHF. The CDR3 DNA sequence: TGTGCCAGCAGCTTGGGCTACGGGGGTCAGCCCCAGCATTTT.

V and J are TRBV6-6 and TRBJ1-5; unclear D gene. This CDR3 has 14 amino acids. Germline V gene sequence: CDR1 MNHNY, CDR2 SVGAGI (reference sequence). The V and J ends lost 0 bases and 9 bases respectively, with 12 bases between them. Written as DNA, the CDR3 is TGTGCCAGCAGTTACTCGCAAGCGCATCCGCCCCAGCATTTT. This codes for CASSYSQAHPPQHF.

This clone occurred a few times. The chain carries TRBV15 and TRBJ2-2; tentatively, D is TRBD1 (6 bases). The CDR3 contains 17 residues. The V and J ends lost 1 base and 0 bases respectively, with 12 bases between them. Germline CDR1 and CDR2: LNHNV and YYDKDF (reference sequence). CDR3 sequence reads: CATSRGRTASNTGELFF. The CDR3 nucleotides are TGTGCCACCAGCAGAGGACGGACAGCCTCGAACACCGGGGAGCTGTTTTTT.

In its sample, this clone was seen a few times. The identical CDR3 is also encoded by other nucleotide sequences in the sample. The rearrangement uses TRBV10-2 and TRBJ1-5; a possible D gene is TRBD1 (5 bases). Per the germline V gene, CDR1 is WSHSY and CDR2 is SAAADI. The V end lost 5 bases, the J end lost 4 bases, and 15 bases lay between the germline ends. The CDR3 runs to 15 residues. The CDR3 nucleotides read TGCGCCAGCAGTCTCCACCAGGGCCTTAATCAGCCCCAGCATTTT. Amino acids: CASSLHQGLNQPQHF.

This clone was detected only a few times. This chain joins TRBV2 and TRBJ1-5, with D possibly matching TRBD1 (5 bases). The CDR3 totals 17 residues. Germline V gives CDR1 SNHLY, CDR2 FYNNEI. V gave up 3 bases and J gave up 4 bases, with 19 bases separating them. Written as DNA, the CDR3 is TGTGCCAGCAGTGATATGGGGTCTGACAGTTTAAATCAGCCCCAGCATTTT. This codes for CASSDMGSDSLNQPQHF.

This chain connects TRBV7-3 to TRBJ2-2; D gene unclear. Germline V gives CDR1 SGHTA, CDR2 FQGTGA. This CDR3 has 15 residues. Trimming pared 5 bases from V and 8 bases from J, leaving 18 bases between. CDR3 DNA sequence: TGTGCCAGCAGCCCTTCCTCTTCAGTACCAGGGGAGCTGTTTTTT. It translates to CASSPSSSVPGELFF.

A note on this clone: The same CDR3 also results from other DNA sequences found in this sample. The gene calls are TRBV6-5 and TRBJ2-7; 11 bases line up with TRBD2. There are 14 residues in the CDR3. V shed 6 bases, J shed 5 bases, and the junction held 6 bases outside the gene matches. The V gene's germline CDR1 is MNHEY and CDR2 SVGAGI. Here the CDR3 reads CASSLTSGSHEQYF. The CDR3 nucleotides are TGTGCCAGCAGCCTAACTAGCGGGAGCCACGAGCAGTACTTC.

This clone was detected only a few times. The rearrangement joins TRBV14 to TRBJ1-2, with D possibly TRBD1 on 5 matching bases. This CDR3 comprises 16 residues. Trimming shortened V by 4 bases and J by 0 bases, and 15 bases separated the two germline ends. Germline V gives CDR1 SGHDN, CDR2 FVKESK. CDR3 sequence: CASSPSAGGSNYGYTF. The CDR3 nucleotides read TGTGCCAGCAGCCCCTCAGCCGGGGGATCTAACTATGGCTACACCTTC.

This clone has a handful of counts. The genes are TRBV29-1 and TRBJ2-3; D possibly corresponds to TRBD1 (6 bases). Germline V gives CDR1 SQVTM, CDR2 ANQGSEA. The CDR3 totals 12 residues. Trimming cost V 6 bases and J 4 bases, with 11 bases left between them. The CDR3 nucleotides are TGCAGCGTCGCCTGGGGGCCAGATACGCAGTATTTT. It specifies CSVAWGPDTQYF.

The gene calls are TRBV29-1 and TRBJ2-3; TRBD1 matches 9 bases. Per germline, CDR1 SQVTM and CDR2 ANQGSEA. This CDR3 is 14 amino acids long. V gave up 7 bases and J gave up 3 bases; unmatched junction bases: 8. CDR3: CSATPGQGTDTQYF. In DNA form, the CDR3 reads TGCAGCGCAACTCCGGGACAGGGTACAGATACGCAGTATTTT.

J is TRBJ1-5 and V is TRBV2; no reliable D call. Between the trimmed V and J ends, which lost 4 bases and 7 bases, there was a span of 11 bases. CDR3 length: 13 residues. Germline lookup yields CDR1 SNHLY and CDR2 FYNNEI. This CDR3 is CASSVGGRQPQHF. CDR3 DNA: TGTGCCAGCAGTGTCGGCGGTAGGCAGCCCCAGCATTTT.